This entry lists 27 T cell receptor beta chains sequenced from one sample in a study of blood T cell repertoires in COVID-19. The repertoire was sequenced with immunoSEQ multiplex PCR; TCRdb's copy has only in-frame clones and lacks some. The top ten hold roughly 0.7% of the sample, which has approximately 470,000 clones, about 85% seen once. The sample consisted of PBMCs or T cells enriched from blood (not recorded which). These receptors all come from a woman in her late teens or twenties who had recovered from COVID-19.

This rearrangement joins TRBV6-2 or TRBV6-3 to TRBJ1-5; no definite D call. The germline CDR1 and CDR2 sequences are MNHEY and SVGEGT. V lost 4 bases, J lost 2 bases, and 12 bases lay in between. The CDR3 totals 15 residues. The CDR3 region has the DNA TGTGCCAGCAGTTTTCCGGTCGGGGGCAATCAGCCCCAGCATTTT. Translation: CASSFPVGGNQPQHF.

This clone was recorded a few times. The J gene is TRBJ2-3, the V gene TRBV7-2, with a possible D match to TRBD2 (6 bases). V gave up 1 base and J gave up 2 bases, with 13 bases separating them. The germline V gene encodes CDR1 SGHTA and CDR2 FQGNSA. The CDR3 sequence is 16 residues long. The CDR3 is CASSLEGSGSTDTQYF. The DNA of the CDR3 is TGTGCCAGCAGCTTAGAGGGTAGCGGATCCACAGATACGCAGTATTTT. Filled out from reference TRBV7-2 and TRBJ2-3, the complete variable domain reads GAGVSQSPSNKVTEKGKDVELRCDPISGHTALYWYRQSLGQGLEFLIYFQGNSAPDKSGLPSDRFSAERTGGSVSTLTIQRTQQEDSAVYLCASSLEGSGSTDTQYFGPGTRLTVL.

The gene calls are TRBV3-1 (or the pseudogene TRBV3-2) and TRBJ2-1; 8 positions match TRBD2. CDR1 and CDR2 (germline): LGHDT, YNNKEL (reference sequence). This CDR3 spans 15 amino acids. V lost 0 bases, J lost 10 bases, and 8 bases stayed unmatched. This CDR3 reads CASSQDSAGGWEQFF. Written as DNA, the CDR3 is TGTGCCAGCAGCCAAGACAGTGCGGGGGGTTGGGAGCAGTTCTTC.

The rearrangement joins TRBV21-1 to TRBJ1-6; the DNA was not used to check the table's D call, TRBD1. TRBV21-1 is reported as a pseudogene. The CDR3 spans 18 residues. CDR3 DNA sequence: TGTGCCAGCAGCAAAGAGGGACACCTCTACCCCTTAGGTTCACCCCTCCACTTT. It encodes CASSKEGHLYPLGSPLHF.

Here the CDR3 reads CASSQDLDRENTEAFF. CDR3 nucleotides: TGCGCCAGCAGCCAAGATCTTGACAGGGAGAACACTGAAGCTTTCTTT. The V call is TRBV4-1, the J call TRBJ1-1, with TRBD1 matching over 7 bases. The junction had 5 bases not matched to a gene; V was cut back by 0 bases and J by 1 base. The CDR3 extends over 16 amino acids. Germline CDR1 and CDR2: MGHRA and YSYEKL.

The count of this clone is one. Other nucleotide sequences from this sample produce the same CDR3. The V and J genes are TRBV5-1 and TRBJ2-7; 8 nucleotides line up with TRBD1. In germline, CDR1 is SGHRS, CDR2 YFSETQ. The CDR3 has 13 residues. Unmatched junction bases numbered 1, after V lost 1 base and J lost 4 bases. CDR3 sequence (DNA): TGCGCCAGCAGCTTGAACAGGGGGTACGAGCAGTACTTC. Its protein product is CASSLNRGYEQYF.

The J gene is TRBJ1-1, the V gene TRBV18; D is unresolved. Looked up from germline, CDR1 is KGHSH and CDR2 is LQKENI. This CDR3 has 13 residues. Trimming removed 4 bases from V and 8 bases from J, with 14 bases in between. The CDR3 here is CASSLGVRREAFF. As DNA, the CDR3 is TGTGCCAGCTCACTCGGGGTCAGGCGAGAAGCTTTCTTT. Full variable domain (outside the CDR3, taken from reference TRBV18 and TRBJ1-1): NAGVMQNPRHLVRRRGQEARLRCSPMKGHSHVYWYRQLPEEGLKFMVYLQKENIIDESGMPKERFSAEFPKEGPSILRIQQVVRGDSAAYFCASSLGVRREAFFGQGTRLTVV.

The CDR3 DNA reads TGTGCCAGCAGCCGCGGACAGGGGTTATGGGAGACCCAGTACTTC. This gives the protein CASSRGQGLWETQYF. The chain uses TRBV3-1 (or the pseudogene TRBV3-2) and TRBJ2-5, with TRBD1 matching 9 bases. Germline loops: CDR1 LGHDT, CDR2 YNNKEL (reference sequence). The CDR3 runs 15 residues. V trimming: 4 bases; J trimming: 5 bases; junction bases outside the gene matches: 8.

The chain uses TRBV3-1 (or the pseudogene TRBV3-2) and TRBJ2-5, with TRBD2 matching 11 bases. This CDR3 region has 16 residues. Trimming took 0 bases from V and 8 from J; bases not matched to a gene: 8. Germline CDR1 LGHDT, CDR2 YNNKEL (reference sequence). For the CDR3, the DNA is TGTGCCAGCAGCCAAGATCTGGCTAGCGGGGGGCTAACCCAGTACTTC. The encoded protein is CASSQDLASGGLTQYF.

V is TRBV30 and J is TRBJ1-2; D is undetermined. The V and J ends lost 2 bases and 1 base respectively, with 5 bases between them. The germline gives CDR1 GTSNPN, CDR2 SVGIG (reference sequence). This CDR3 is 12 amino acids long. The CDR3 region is CAWSTVNYGYTF. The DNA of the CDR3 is TGTGCCTGGAGTACAGTTAACTATGGCTACACCTTC.

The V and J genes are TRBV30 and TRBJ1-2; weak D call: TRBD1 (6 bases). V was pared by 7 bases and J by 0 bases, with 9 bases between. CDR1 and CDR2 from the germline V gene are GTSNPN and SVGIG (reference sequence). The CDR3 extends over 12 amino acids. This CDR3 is CASTGSNYGYTF. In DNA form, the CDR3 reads TGTGCCTCTACAGGGTCTAACTATGGCTACACCTTC.

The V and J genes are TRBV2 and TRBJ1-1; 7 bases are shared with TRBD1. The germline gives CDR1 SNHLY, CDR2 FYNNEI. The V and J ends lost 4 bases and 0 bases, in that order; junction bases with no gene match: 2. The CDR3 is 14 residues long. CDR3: CASSVGQVNTEAFF. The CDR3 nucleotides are TGTGCCAGCAGTGTTGGACAGGTGAACACTGAAGCTTTCTTT.

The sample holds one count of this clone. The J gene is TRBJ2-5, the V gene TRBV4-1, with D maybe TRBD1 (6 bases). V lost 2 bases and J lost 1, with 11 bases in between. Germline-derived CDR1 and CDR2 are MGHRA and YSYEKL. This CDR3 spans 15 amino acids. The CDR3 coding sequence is TGCGCCAGCAGCCAAATTCAGGGGATCCAAGAGACCCAGTACTTC. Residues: CASSQIQGIQETQYF.

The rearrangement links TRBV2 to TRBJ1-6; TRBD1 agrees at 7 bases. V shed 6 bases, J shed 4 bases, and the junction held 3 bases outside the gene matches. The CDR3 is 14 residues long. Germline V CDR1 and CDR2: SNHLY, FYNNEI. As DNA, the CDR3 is TGTGCCAGCAGACCGGGACAGTATAATTCACCCCTCCACTTT. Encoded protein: CASRPGQYNSPLHF. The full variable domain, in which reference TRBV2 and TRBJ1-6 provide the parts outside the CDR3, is EPEVTQTPSHQVTQMGQEVILRCVPISNHLYFYWYRQILGQKVEFLVSFYNNEISEKSEIFDDQFSVERPDGSNFTLKIRSTKLEDSAMYFCASRPGQYNSPLHFGNGTRLTVT.

CDR3 region: CASSLYPRQNVRLTYEQYF. In nucleotides, the CDR3 is TGCGCCAGCAGCTTATACCCGAGACAGAATGTCAGGCTTACCTACGAGCAGTACTTC. The chain uses TRBV5-1 and TRBJ2-7; a possible D gene is TRBD1 (5 bases). Trimming left V 2 bases short and J 2 bases short, with 26 bases between. The V gene's germline CDR1 is SGHRS and CDR2 YFSETQ. The CDR3 is made up of 19 amino acids.

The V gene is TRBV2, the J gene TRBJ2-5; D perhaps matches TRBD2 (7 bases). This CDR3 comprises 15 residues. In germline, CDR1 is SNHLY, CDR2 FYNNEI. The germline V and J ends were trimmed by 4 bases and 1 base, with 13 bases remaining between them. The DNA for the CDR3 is TGTGCCAGCAGTGGGGGCGGGGGCCCCCAAGAGACCCAGTACTTC. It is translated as CASSGGGGPQETQYF.

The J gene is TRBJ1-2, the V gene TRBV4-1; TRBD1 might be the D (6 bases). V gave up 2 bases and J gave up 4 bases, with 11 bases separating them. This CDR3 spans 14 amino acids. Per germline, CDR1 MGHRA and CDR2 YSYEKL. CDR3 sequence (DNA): TGCGCCAGCAGCCAACGACAGGCCTCCTATGGCTACACCTTC. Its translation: CASSQRQASYGYTF.

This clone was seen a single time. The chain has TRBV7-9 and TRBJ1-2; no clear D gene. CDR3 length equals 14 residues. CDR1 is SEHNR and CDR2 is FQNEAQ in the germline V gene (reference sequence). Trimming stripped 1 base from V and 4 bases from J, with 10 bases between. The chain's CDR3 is CASSLVGIGYGYTF. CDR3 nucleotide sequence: TGTGCCAGCAGCTTAGTCGGGATAGGCTATGGCTACACCTTC.

CDR3 in amino acids: CASSLGTANNEQFF. As DNA, the CDR3 is TGTGCCAGCAGTCTTGGGACAGCCAACAATGAGCAGTTCTTC. This chain uses TRBV3-1 (or the pseudogene TRBV3-2) with TRBJ2-1, with TRBD1 matching 7 bases. The CDR3 runs 14 residues. In germline, CDR1 is LGHDT, CDR2 YNNKEL (reference sequence). V lost 6 bases, J lost 5 bases, and 7 bases stayed unmatched.

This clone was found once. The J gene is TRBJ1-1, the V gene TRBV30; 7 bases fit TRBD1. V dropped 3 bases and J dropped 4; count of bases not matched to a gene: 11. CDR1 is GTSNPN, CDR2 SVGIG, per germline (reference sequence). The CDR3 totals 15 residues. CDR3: CAWRGDSLSATEAFF. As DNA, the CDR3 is TGTGCCTGGAGGGGGGACAGTTTATCGGCCACTGAAGCTTTCTTT.

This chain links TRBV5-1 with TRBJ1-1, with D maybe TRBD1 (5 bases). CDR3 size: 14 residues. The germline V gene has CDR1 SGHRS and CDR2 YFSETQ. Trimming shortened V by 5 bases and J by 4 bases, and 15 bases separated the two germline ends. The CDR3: CASSNQVGGTEAFF. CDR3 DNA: TGCGCCAGCAGTAACCAGGTCGGGGGCACTGAAGCTTTCTTT.

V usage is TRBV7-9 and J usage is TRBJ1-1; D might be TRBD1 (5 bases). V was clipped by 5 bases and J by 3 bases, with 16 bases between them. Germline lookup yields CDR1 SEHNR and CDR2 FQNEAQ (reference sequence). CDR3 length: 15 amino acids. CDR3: CASSPYGAGYTEAFF. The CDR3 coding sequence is TGTGCCAGCAGCCCTTATGGGGCAGGTTACACTGAAGCTTTCTTT.

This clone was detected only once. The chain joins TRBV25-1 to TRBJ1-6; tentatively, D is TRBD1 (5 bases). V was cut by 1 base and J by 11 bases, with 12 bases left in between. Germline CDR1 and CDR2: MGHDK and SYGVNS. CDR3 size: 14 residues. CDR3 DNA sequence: TGTGCCAGCAGTGAATCAGGTGCCAGGGCACCCCTCCACTTT. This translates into CASSESGARAPLHF.

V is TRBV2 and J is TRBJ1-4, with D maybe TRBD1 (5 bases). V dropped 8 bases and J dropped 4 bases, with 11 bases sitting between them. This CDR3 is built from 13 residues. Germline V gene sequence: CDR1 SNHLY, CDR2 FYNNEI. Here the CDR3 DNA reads TGTGCCAGCGGGGCAGTCCGTAATGAAAAACTGTTTTTT. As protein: CASGAVRNEKLFF.

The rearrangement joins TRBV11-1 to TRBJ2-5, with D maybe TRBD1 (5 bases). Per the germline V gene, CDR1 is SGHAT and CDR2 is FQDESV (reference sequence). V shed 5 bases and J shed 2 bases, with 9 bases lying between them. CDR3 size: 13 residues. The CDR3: CASSPGQQETQYF. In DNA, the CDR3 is TGTGCCAGCAGCCCAGGGCAGCAAGAGACCCAGTACTTC.

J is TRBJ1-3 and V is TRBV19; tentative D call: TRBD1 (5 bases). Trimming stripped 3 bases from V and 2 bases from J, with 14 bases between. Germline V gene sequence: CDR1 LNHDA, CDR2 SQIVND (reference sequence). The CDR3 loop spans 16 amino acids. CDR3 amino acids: CASSILGAKAGNTIYF. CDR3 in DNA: TGTGCCAGTAGTATTTTAGGGGCGAAGGCTGGAAACACCATATATTTT. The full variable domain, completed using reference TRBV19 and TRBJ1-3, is DGGITQSPKYLFRKEGQNVTLSCEQNLNHDAMYWYRQDPGQGLRLIYYSQIVNDFQKGDIAEGYSVSREKKESFPLTVTSAQKNPTAFYLCASSILGAKAGNTIYFGEGSWLTVV.

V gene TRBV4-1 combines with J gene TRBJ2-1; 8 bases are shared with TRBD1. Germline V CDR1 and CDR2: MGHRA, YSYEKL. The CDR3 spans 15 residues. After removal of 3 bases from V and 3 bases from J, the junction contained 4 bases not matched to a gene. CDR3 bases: TGCGCCAGCAGCCACGAGGGGACAGGCTACAATGAGCAGTTCTTC. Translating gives CASSHEGTGYNEQFF.